This T cell receptor (beta chain) was obtained from a study of blood T cell repertoires in COVID-19. The CDR3 is 16 residues long. V shed 5 bases, J shed 4 bases, and the junction held 13 bases outside the gene matches. Germline CDR1 SEHNR, CDR2 FQNEAQ (reference sequence). Clones were sequenced by immunoSEQ multiplex PCR, and TCRdb holds only the in-frame ones, with some missing. Among about 130,000 clones, approximately 90% were seen once, and the ten largest hold under 4.5%. The clonotype originates from a man aged 55 to 70 with COVID-19, enrolled during active disease. The rearrangement uses TRBV7-9 and TRBJ2-7, with TRBD1 matching over 8 bases. Sequencing was performed on peripheral blood. The CDR3 region is CASSGTKDRGLYEQYF. CDR3 nucleotides: TGTGCCAGCAGCGGCACAAAAGACAGGGGTTTGTACGAGCAGTACTTC.